These T cell receptor beta chains were read from a single sample in a study of beta chain features in type 1 diabetes. Clones were read by immunoSEQ multiplex PCR, and TCRdb kept only the in-frame ones, dropping some. The sample lists tens of thousands of clones; approximately 50% were seen once. Material: central memory CD4+ T cells from blood. All receptors come from a man younger than 45 with type 1 diabetes. Each CDR3 is given with its conserved first and last residue. The D gene is left open where the match is weak. Expanded clones get a size class; other rows say once, few or many, or leave the size out.

D	size	V	J	DNA	CDR3
TRBD1	NA	TRBV7-2	TRBJ1-4	TGTGCCAGCAGCTCAGCCGACAGGGGTAAACTGTTTTTT	CASSSADRGKLFF
TRBD1	NA	TRBV5-4	TRBJ1-2	TGTGCCAGCAGCACCACAGGGGACTATGGCTACACCTTC	CASSTTGDYGYTF
TRBD1	NA	TRBV2	TRBJ2-5	TGTGCCAGCAGGTTTACAGGGGGAAAACAAGAGACCCAGTACTTC	CASRFTGGKQETQYF
NA	NA	TRBV6-1	TRBJ2-1	TGTGCCGCGTATAGCGGCAATGAGCAGTTCTTC	CAAYSGNEQFF
NA	NA	TRBV6-6	TRBJ1-2	TGTGCCAGCGGAAGGCTGCAGGGATCTGGGTATGGCTACACCTTC	CASGRLQGSGYGYTF
NA	few	TRBV7-2	TRBJ2-1	TGTGCCAGCAGCTTTGATCGCGGTTCCTACAATGAGCAGTTCTTC	CASSFDRGSYNEQFF
TRBD2	once	TRBV6-5	TRBJ2-1	TGTGCCAGCACCGTAGGACTAGCGGCCTACAATGAGCAGTTCTTC	CASTVGLAAYNEQFF
NA	NA	TRBV30	TRBJ1-5	TGTGCCTGGAGTCCGGGGGAGGATCAGCCCCAGCATTTT	CAWSPGEDQPQHF
NA	few	TRBV7-8	TRBJ2-5	TGTGCCAGCAGCTTGGCAGGGGGGCAAGAGACCCAGTACTTC	CASSLAGGQETQYF
NA	NA	TRBV10-3	TRBJ2-3	TGTGCCATCAGTGAGTCCGGACAGGATACGCAGTATTTT	CAISESGQDTQYF
NA	NA	TRBV11-3	TRBJ2-3	TGTGCCAGCAGCTTAAGAGGACAACTGAGCACAGATACGCAGTATTTT	CASSLRGQLSTDTQYF
NA	few	TRBV9	TRBJ2-3	TGTGCCAGCAGCGACCGAGGGGGATCAGATACGCAGTATTTT	CASSDRGGSDTQYF
NA	NA	TRBV7-6	TRBJ2-7	TGTGCCAGCAGCACGGACAGCTACGAGCAGTACTTC	CASSTDSYEQYF
TRBD2	few	TRBV6-5	TRBJ2-5	TGTGCCAGCAGCCGCCCCGGCGGGGGCCAAGAGACCCAGTACTTC	CASSRPGGGQETQYF
TRBD1	few	TRBV4-2	TRBJ2-6	TGTGCCAGCAGCCGTAGACAGGGGGTAAGCTCTGGGGCCAACGTCCTGACTTTC	CASSRRQGVSSGANVLTF
NA	medium-sized	TRBV6-6	TRBJ1-2	TGTGCCAGCAGCCCACGTAGGAGGGGCTACACCTTC	CASSPRRRGYTF
TRBD1	few	TRBV7-9	TRBJ2-1	TGTGCCAGCAGCTTAGGGGGACAGGCTCACCCCAATGAGCAGTTCTTC	CASSLGGQAHPNEQFF
NA	few	TRBV6-1	TRBJ1-5	TGTGCCAGCAGTGATCCATACAGGGCGGTGAATCAGCCCCAGCATTTT	CASSDPYRAVNQPQHF
TRBD1	NA	TRBV5-1	TRBJ2-7	TGCGCCAGCAGCTTTGACAGGGGGTTCTACGAGCAGTACTTC	CASSFDRGFYEQYF
TRBD1	NA	TRBV4-2	TRBJ2-5	TGTGCCAGCAGCCAAGATCCCCACAGGGGCAGGGAGACCCAGTACTTC	CASSQDPHRGRETQYF
TRBD2	NA	TRBV27	TRBJ2-1	TGTGCCAGCAGTTTATATCTAGCGGGGGGACTCGGGGAGCAGTTCTTC	CASSLYLAGGLGEQFF
NA	NA	TRBV21-1	TRBJ2-5	TGTGCCAGCAGCAAGGGACAGGGGAAAGAGACCCAGTACTTC	CASSKGQGKETQYF
NA	NA	TRBV6-5	TRBJ2-2	TGTGCCAGCAGTACTTACACCGGGGAGCTGTTTTTT	CASSTYTGELFF
NA	NA	TRBV6-1	TRBJ1-5	TGTGCCAGCAGTGACGGGAGGGGGGGCAGCAATCAGCCCCAGCATTTT	CASSDGRGGSNQPQHF
NA	NA	TRBV21-1	TRBJ1-1	TGTGCCAGCAGCGGAACCGGGACAGGGGGCCTCACTGAAGCTTTCTTT	CASSGTGTGGLTEAFF
TRBD1	NA	TRBV5-5	TRBJ2-2	TGTGCCAGCAGCTCACAGGGGGAGACCGGGGAGCTGTTTTTT	CASSSQGETGELFF
TRBD1	few	TRBV9	TRBJ2-2	TGTGCCAGCAGCGTGGACAGGGCGGAGAACACCGGGGAGCTGTTTTTT	CASSVDRAENTGELFF
TRBD1	NA	TRBV5-6	TRBJ2-7	TGTGCCAGCAGTCCAGGGGCAGGGGGCATCCGCGACGAGCAGTACTTC	CASSPGAGGIRDEQYF